This TCR beta chain was recovered during a study of cytomegalovirus exposure and HLA in healthy donors. Whole-study context: Assignment to the Caucasian-associated ancestry cluster applied to 81% of the 350 to 500 genotyped donors.

13 Jbeta primers and 60 Vbeta primers were used for the PCR. Clones were read by immunoSEQ multiplex PCR, and TCRdb kept only the in-frame ones, dropping some. The sample has over 35,000 clones. This receptor was obtained from a woman in her thirties in good health and CMV-seronegative. The sample comprised PBMCs.

The CDR3: CASSLALLDADTQYF. The CDR3 DNA is TGCGCCAGCAGCTTGGCCCTTCTAGATGCAGATACGCAGTATTTT. The chain carries TRBV5-1 and TRBJ2-3; D ambiguous. CDR3 length equals 15 residues. V lost 0 bases and J 4 bases, leaving 12 bases between the germline ends. Germline V gene data show CDR1 as SGHRS and CDR2 as YFSETQ.